A selection of T cell receptor beta chains follows, all from one sample in a study of OX40 agonist ivuxolimab in advanced cancers. Assay: immunoSEQ multiplex PCR; the TCRdb copy retains only in-frame clones and omits some. The table includes 90,000 to 100,000 clones, roughly nine tenths detected once. The specimen was CD4+ or CD8+ T cells sorted from blood, collected in a trial of the OX40 agonist ivuxolimab. These receptors all come from an adult with an advanced solid tumor such as melanoma, head and neck, liver or kidney cancer. The CDR3 runs from the conserved cysteine through the conserved F or W. Fields, in order: D gene, J gene, clone size, V gene, CDR3 DNA, CDR3 protein. The D gene is left open where the match is weak. Size is omitted from some rows. Given values are once, few, many or a class for expanded clones.

>TRBD2|TRBJ2-2|once|TRBV28
TGTGCCAGCAGTTTAGGTTCTAGCGGTTCGAACACCGGGGAGCTGTTTTTT
CASSLGSSGSNTGELFF
>TRBD2|TRBJ2-1|once|TRBV18
TGTGCCAGCTCACCCCTCGACCTACTAGCGGGAGAGGTGTTCTTC
CASSPLDLLAGEVFF
>TRBD1|TRBJ1-2|NA|TRBV5-1
TGCGCCAGCAGCTTGAGTGGACAGGGAGGTGGCTACACCTTC
CASSLSGQGGGYTF
>NA|TRBJ1-1|few|TRBV19
TGTGCCAGTAGTGAAATGATGAACACTGAAGCTTTCTTT
CASSEMMNTEAFF
>NA|TRBJ1-5|NA|TRBV29-1
TGCAGCGTTGAAGATCCTCTGGGCAATCAGCCCCAGCATTTT
CSVEDPLGNQPQHF
>NA|TRBJ1-3|NA|TRBV5-6
TGTGCCAGCAGCTCCTCTCGAGTAGGAGACTCTGGAAACACCATATATTTT
CASSSSRVGDSGNTIYF
>TRBD1|TRBJ2-3|NA|TRBV7-3
TGTGCCAGCAGCCAGGGTGGGACAGCTAGCACAGATACGCAGTATTTT
CASSQGGTASTDTQYF
>NA|TRBJ1-1|few|TRBV30
TGTGCCTGGAGTGTCTCCGGGCTAGCTTTCTTT
CAWSVSGLAFF
>NA|TRBJ2-3|NA|TRBV10-3
TGTGCCATCAGTGAGTCGAGCTTCGAGAAGCAGTATTTT
CAISESSFEKQYF
>TRBD1|TRBJ1-4|NA|TRBV11-2
TGTGCCAGCAGCTTAGGCAGGGGGAGGACTAATGAAAAACTGTTTTTT
CASSLGRGRTNEKLFF
>TRBD1|TRBJ2-5|NA|TRBV11-2
TGTGCCAGCAGTCCTGACAGGGCAGAGACCCAGTACTTC
CASSPDRAETQYF
>NA|TRBJ1-1|NA|TRBV5-1
TGCGCCAGCAGCGGGGGGGACGCGAACACTGAAGCTTTCTTT
CASSGGDANTEAFF
>NA|TRBJ2-1|NA|TRBV20-1
TGCAGTGCCCCCCGGGGCCTAGAGCAGTTCTTC
CSAPRGLEQFF
>NA|TRBJ1-1|NA|TRBV4-1
TGCGCCAGCAGCCAAGTCCCCGCTCGCCTGAACACTGAAGCTTTCTTT
CASSQVPARLNTEAFF
>TRBD2|TRBJ2-3|NA|TRBV30
TGTGCCTGGAGTGTAGCGGGAGCAGATACGCAGTATTTT
CAWSVAGADTQYF
>TRBD1|TRBJ1-2|NA|TRBV4-1
TGCGCCAGCAGCCCTAGGACAGGGCCTACCTTTAACTATGGCTACACCTTC
CASSPRTGPTFNYGYTF
>NA|TRBJ2-7|NA|TRBV2
TGTGCCAGCAGTGGGGGCCTTTCCTACGAGCAGTACTTC
CASSGGLSYEQYF
>NA|TRBJ1-6|NA|TRBV6-1
TGTGCCAGCAGTCGGGTCTTTTATAATTCACCCCTCCACTTT
CASSRVFYNSPLHF
>TRBD1|TRBJ2-5|NA|TRBV5-1
TGCGCCAGCAGTCCCGACAGGGGCGAAGAGACCCAGTACTTC
CASSPDRGEETQYF
>NA|TRBJ1-2|NA|TRBV29-1
TGCAGCGCTGTCTCAGGGCGAGGGGGCTACACCTTC
CSAVSGRGGYTF
>NA|TRBJ1-2|NA|TRBV7-3
TGTGCCAGCAGCTCTACAGGGTATGGCTACACCTTC
CASSSTGYGYTF
>TRBD2|TRBJ2-1|NA|TRBV5-1
TGCGCCAGCAGCTTAGGTATATTTCTAGCGGGAGCAAATGAGCAGTTCTTC
CASSLGIFLAGANEQFF
>TRBD2|TRBJ2-1|NA|TRBV18
TGTGCCAGCTCCCCCCGGGTATTAGCGGGAATATACAATGAGCAGTTCTTC
CASSPRVLAGIYNEQFF
>NA|TRBJ2-7|few|TRBV5-1
TGCGCCAGCAGCGCCCAAGACTACGAGCAGTACTTC
CASSAQDYEQYF
>TRBD1|TRBJ1-5|NA|TRBV28
TGTGCCAGTGCGGGACAGAATAGCAATCAGCCCCAGCATTTT
CASAGQNSNQPQHF
>NA|TRBJ2-6|NA|TRBV7-2
TGTGCCAGCAGCTTATTCGGGGGGACAATCTCTGGGGCCAACGTCCTGACTTTC
CASSLFGGTISGANVLTF
>TRBD2|TRBJ2-3|NA|TRBV4-3
TGCGCCAGCAGCCAAGGCTTACTAGCGGGTACAGATACGCAGTATTTT
CASSQGLLAGTDTQYF
>NA|TRBJ2-5|NA|TRBV5-1
TGCGCCAGCAGCTTGGGGAGGGGCGGTGAGACCCAGTACTTC
CASSLGRGGETQYF
>NA|TRBJ1-4|NA|TRBV6-6
TGTGCCAGCAGCCAAGACCCAGGGACTAATGAAAAACTGTTTTTT
CASSQDPGTNEKLFF
>TRBD1|TRBJ1-6|few|TRBV27
TGTGCCAGCAGTGCAACCGGACAGGGTTATTCACCCCTCCACTTT
CASSATGQGYSPLHF
>NA|TRBJ1-1|NA|TRBV5-4
TGTGCCAGCAGCCCCGTTGGGGTCCCGAACACTGAAGCTTTCTTT
CASSPVGVPNTEAFF
>TRBD1|TRBJ2-2|NA|TRBV6-5
TGTGCCAGCAGTTACAGGGGACAGGTCGGGAGCGGGGAGCTGTTTTTT
CASSYRGQVGSGELFF
>NA|TRBJ1-1|NA|TRBV5-6
TGTGCCAGCAGCTTGTGGCAGGGGTTGAACACTGAAGCTTTCTTT
CASSLWQGLNTEAFF
>NA|TRBJ1-1|NA|TRBV7-9
TGTGCCAGCAGCTTAGGGGCGGGGGAAACTGAAGCTTTCTTT
CASSLGAGETEAFF
>NA|TRBJ2-7|NA|TRBV21-1
TGTGCCCCCGGTAAGCCCGCCTCCTACGAGCAGTACTTC
CAPGKPASYEQYF
>NA|TRBJ2-1|NA|TRBV29-1
TGCAGCGTTGTAGGGACGTCCCGTAACAATGAGCAGTTCTTC
CSVVGTSRNNEQFF
>TRBD2|TRBJ2-3|NA|TRBV6-6
TGTGCCAGCAATCCTGAGGGCGGGAGGTGGGCAGATACGCAGTATTTT
CASNPEGGRWADTQYF
>NA|TRBJ1-2|NA|TRBV6-1
TGTGCCAGCAGTGTGAATGGGGATCTTAACTATGGCTACACCTTC
CASSVNGDLNYGYTF
>NA|TRBJ2-1|NA|TRBV30
TGTGCCTGGAGGAGGACTAAGCAGTTCTTC
CAWRRTKQFF
>NA|TRBJ1-4|NA|TRBV5-1
TGCGCCAGCAGCTTGGGCACTGGTGGGGAACTGTTTTTT
CASSLGTGGELFF